This T cell receptor beta chain derives from a study of CD8+ T cells in alopecia areata. As for the study in general: Those receiving the skin were approximately 7-11-week-old female C3H/HeJ mice, whose grafts came from roughly 6-13-month-old C3H/HeJ donors with spontaneous alopecia. The study's findings and limits: Lesional scalp, notably in alopecia totalis/universalis, had clonality above that of normal scalp.

This clone occurred many times. Its antigen remains unknown. The gene names here belong to mouse. The read terminates 4 residues before the CDR3 end, so the remaining end is supplied by the germline J gene. RNA, once extracted, was reverse transcribed into cDNA for use as the sequencing template. Measured with immunoSEQ multiplex PCR; TCRdb has only the in-frame clones, and not every one. The record shows roughly 3,000 clones for this sample, with no singletons present. The germline V gene has CDR1 NSQYPW and CDR2 LRSPGD (reference sequence). V was pared by 0 bases and J by 0 bases, with 3 bases between. The CDR3 is made up of 13 amino acids.

This receptor was obtained from a C3H/HeJ mouse with alopecia areata. The strain's MHC type: H2-k. The chain couples TRBV1 to TRBJ2-7; D gene uncertain. Sequenced sample: lesional skin. The covered CDR3 bases are TGCACCTGCAGTGCAGACAGCTCCTAT. This gives the protein CTCSADSSY. The CDR3 reads in full as CTCSADSSYEQYF.